This TCR beta chain emerged from a study of a mutant IDH1 vaccine in newly diagnosed glioma. In the study overall: Treated individuals were about 60% male and approximately 38% female, averaging about 37 years of age.

Indicated time point: week 47, end of study. Every vaccination contained 300 ug of the mutant IDH1 20-mer peptide and was paired with topical imiquimod. Donors had new IDH1-mutant astrocytomas of WHO grade 3 or 4 (ATRX-lost). Here immunoSEQ multiplex PCR was the method, and the copy in TCRdb shows in-frame clones only, minus some. The repertoire holds tens of thousands of clones, with roughly four fifths as singletons. The V gene end was trimmed by 2 bases and the J gene end by 2 bases; junction bases not matched to a gene: 5. There are 14 residues in the CDR3. CDR1 GTSNPN and CDR2 SVGIG come from the germline V gene (reference sequence). With respect to this clone: Its antigen is currently unknown.

The sequence came from a woman aged 45-59 years with glioma. The chain combines TRBV30 with TRBJ1-1; 7 nucleotides agree with TRBD1. The sequenced sample was PBMCs, obtained from a glioma patient whose treatment included an IDH1 peptide vaccine. The CDR3 coding sequence is TGTGCCTGGAGTAGGGGGACAGCAAACACTGAAGCTTTCTTT. Translated, it gives CAWSRGTANTEAFF. Combining the CDR3 with reference TRBV30 and TRBJ1-1 gives the whole variable domain SQTIHQWPATLVQPVGSPLSLECTVEGTSNPNLYWYRQAAGRGLQLLFYSVGIGQISSEVPQNLSASRPQDRQFILSSKKLLLSDSGFYLCAWSRGTANTEAFFGQGTRLTVV.